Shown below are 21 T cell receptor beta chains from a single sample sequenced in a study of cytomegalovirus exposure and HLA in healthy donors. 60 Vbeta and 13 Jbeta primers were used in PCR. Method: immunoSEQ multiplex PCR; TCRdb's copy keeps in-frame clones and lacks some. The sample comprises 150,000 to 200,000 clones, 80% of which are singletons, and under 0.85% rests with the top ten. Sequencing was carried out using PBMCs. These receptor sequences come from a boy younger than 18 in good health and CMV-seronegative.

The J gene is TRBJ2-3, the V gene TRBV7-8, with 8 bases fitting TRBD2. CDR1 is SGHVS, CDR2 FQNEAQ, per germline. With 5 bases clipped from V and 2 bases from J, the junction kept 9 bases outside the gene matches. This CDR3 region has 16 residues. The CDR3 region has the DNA TGTGCCAGCAGCCCCCGGGAGGGCGGGAACACAGATACGCAGTATTTT. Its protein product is CASSPREGGNTDTQYF.

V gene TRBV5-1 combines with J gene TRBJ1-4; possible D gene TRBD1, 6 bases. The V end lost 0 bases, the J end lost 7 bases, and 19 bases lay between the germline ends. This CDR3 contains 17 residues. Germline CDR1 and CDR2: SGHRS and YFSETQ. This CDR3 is CASSLEGLQGISEKLFF. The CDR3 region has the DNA TGCGCCAGCAGCTTGGAAGGGCTACAGGGTATTTCTGAAAAACTGTTTTTT.

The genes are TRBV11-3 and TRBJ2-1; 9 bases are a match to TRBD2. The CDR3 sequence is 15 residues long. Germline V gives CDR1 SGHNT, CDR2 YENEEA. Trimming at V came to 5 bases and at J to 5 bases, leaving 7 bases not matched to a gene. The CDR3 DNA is TGTGCCAGCAGCCCCCCGACTAGCGGAGACAATGAGCAGTTCTTC. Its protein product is CASSPPTSGDNEQFF.

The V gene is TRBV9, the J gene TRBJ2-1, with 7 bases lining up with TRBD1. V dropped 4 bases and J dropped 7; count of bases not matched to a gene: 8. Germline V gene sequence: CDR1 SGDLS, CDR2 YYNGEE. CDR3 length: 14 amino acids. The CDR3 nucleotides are TGTGCCAGCAGCACCCTTGACAGGGCTAATGAGCAGTTCTTC. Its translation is CASSTLDRANEQFF.

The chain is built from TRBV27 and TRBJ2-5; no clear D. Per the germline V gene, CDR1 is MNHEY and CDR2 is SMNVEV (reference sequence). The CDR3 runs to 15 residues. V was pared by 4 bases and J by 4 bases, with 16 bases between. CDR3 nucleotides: TGTGCCAGCAGTTCCCCCTTCGAGCGAGGAGAGACCCAGTACTTC. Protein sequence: CASSSPFERGETQYF.

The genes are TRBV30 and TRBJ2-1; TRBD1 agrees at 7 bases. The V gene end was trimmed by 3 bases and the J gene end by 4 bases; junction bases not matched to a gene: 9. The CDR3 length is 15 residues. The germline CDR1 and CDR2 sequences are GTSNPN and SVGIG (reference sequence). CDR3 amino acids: CAWSRLRGPYNEQFF. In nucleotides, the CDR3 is TGTGCCTGGAGCAGACTTAGGGGGCCTTACAATGAGCAGTTCTTC.

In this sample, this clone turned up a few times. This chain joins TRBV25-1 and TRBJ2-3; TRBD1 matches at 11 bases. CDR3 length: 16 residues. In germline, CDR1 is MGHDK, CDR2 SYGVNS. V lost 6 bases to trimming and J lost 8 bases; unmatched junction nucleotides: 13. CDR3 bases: TGTGCCAGCAGGGCTCGGACAGGGGGCCAGGGTGTTACGCAGTATTTT. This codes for CASRARTGGQGVTQYF.

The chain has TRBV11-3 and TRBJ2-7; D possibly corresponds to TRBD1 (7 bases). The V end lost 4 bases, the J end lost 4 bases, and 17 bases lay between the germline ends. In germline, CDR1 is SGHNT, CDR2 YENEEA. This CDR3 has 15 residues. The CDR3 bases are TGTGCCAGCAGCTCCGACTCGACAGGGAGGTACGAGCAGTACTTC. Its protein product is CASSSDSTGRYEQYF.

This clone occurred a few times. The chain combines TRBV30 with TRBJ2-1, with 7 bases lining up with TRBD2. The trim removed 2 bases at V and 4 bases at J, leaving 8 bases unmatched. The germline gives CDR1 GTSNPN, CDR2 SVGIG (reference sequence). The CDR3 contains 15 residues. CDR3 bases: TGTGCCTGGAGTTCTCGCGGGGGAGCTTACAATGAGCAGTTCTTC. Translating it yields CAWSSRGGAYNEQFF.

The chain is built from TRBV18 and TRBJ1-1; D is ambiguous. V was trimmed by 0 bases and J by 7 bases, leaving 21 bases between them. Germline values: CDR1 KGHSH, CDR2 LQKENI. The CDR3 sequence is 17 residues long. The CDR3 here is CASSPPSTVVRGGEAFF. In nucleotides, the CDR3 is TGTGCCAGCTCACCACCTTCCACCGTGGTTCGGGGTGGTGAAGCTTTCTTT.

The CDR3 DNA reads as TGCAGCGTGGGGGTGTTGACAGGGTCGAACACCGGGGAGCTGTTTTTT. This encodes CSVGVLTGSNTGELFF. This chain uses TRBV29-1 with TRBJ2-2; 7 nucleotides line up with TRBD1. The V gene end was trimmed by 6 bases and the J gene end by 0 bases; junction bases not matched to a gene: 10. Looked up from germline, CDR1 is SQVTM and CDR2 is ANQGSEA. This CDR3 has 16 amino acids.

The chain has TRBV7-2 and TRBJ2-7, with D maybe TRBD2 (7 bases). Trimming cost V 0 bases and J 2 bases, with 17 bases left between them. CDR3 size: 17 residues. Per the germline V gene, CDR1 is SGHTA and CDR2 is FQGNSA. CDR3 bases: TGTGCCAGCAGCTTAGCGGGGGGGGGCCCCTCAGCCTACGAGCAGTACTTC. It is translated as CASSLAGGGPSAYEQYF.

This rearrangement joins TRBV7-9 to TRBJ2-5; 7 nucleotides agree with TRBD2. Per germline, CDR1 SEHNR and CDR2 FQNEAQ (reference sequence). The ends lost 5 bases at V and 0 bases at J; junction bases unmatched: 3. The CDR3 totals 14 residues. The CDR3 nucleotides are TGTGCCAGCAGCCCGAGCGGGAACCAAGAGACCCAGTACTTC. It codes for CASSPSGNQETQYF.

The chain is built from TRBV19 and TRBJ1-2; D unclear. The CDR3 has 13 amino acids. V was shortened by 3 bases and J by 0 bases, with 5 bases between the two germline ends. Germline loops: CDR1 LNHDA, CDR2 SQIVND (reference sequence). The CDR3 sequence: CASSMSTNYGYTF. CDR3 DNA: TGTGCCAGTAGTATGAGTACTAACTATGGCTACACCTTC. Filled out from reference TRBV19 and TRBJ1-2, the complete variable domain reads DGGITQSPKYLFRKEGQNVTLSCEQNLNHDAMYWYRQDPGQGLRLIYYSQIVNDFQKGDIAEGYSVSREKKESFPLTVTSAQKNPTAFYLCASSMSTNYGYTFGSGTRLTVV.

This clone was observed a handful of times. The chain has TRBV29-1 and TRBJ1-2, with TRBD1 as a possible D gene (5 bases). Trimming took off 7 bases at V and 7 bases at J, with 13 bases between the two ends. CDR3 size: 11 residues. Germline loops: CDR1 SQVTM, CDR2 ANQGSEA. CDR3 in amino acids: CSAGEVVGYTF. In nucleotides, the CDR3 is TGCAGCGCGGGGGAAGTCGTTGGCTACACCTTC.

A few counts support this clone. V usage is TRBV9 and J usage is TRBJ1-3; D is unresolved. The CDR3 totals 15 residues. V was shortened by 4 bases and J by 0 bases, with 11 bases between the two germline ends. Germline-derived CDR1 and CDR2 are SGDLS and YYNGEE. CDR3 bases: TGTGCCAGCAGCCATCGTGAGGACTCTGGAAACACCATATATTTT. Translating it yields CASSHREDSGNTIYF.

The CDR3 loop is CASSQDNEQYF. The CDR3 DNA reads TGCGCCAGCAGCCAAGATAACGAGCAGTACTTC. This rearrangement joins TRBV4-3 to TRBJ2-7; D not resolved. Germline V lookup: CDR1 LGHNA, CDR2 YSLEER. The V gene lost 0 bases and the J gene lost 5 bases, with 2 bases spanning the gap. CDR3 size: 11 residues.

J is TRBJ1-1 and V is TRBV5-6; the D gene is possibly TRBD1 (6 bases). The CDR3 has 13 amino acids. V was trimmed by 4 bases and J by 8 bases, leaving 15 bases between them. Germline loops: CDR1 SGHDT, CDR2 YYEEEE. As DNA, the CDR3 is TGTGCCAGCAGCCAGGGGCTGCTGAGAGAAGCTTTCTTT. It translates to CASSQGLLREAFF.

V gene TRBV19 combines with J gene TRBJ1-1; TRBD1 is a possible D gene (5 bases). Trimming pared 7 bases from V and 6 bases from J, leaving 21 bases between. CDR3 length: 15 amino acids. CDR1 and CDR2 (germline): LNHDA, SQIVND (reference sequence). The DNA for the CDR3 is TGTGCCAGTAAGCCTCCCGCCGGGCAGGGATCTGAAGCTTTCTTT. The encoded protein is CASKPPAGQGSEAFF.

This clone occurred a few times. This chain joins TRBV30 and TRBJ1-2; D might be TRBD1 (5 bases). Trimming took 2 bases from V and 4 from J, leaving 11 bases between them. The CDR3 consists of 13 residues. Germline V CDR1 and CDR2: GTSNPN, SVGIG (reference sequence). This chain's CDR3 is CAWSRGSLYGYTF. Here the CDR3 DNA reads TGTGCCTGGAGTAGGGGCAGCCTCTATGGCTACACCTTC.

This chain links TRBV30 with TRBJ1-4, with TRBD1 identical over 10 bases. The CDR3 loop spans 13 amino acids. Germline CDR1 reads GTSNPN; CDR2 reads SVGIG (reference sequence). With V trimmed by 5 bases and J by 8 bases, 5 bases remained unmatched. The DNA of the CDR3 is TGTGCCTGGGACAGGGGGCGCCGAGAAAAACTGTTTTTT. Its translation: CAWDRGRREKLFF.